Detailed here is one T cell receptor beta chain. Its antigen is unknown. This sample is part of a study of early T cells in non-severe SARS-CoV-2 infection. Unmatched junction bases numbered 4, after V lost 3 bases and J lost 5 bases. CDR3 length equals 13 residues. The V gene's germline CDR1 is SGDLS and CDR2 YYNGEE. Individually, cDNA molecules had unique molecular identifiers attached to them. TCRdb reprocessed the 5' RACE reads via MiXCR and lists one record per CDR3 protein. The sample carries 100,000 to 130,000 distinct CDR3 sequences, around 10% recorded once. Whole-study findings and limits: VDJdb matching skewed toward anti-spike CD8 responses, missing private and CD4 specificities.

V and J are TRBV9 and TRBJ2-7; 8 bases agree with TRBD1. The material sequenced was whole blood. This TCR was recovered from an adult who was a healthcare worker with PCR-confirmed SARS-CoV-2 infection or an uninfected control (not recorded which). The CDR3, as DNA: TGTGCCAGCAGCGCGGACAGGGAGAACGAGCAGTACTTC. Amino acids: CASSADRENEQYF.